This passage covers 29 T cell receptor beta chains from one sample sequenced in a study of T cell responses to AZD1222 COVID-19 vaccine. Generated by immunoSEQ multiplex PCR, the TCRdb table keeps only in-frame clones and is missing some. The table records under 130,000 clones, nearly 90% of them present only once. This specimen was peripheral blood, taken 28 days after the second AZD1222 dose. The receptors originated from an adult who received the AZD1222 COVID-19 vaccine.

The rearrangement links TRBV7-3 to TRBJ2-1; 7 bases line up with TRBD1. V shed 5 bases and J 6 bases; nucleotides not matched to a gene: 4. The germline gives CDR1 SGHTA, CDR2 FQGTGA. The CDR3 length is 13 residues. CDR3 region: CASSDTGVNEQFF. In nucleotides, the CDR3 is TGTGCCAGCAGCGATACAGGGGTCAATGAGCAGTTCTTC.

The chain is built from TRBV6-5 and TRBJ2-7; D possibly corresponds to TRBD1 (5 bases). Germline V lookup: CDR1 MNHEY, CDR2 SVGAGI. This CDR3 region has 14 residues. Deletions cut 5 bases from V and 1 base from J, with 12 bases between. The CDR3 DNA sequence: TGTGCCAGCAGTAACAAGGGGATATCCTACGAGCAGTACTTC. Encoded protein: CASSNKGISYEQYF.

The chain has TRBV12-3 or TRBV12-4 and TRBJ1-1; maybe TRBD1 (6 bases). The CDR3 sequence is 13 residues long. V was pared by 3 bases and J by 11 bases, with 16 bases between. Here the CDR3 DNA reads TGTGCCAGCAGTTTTGGGGGCCAGGCCTGGGCTTTCTTT. It encodes CASSFGGQAWAFF.

The genes are TRBV5-4 and TRBJ1-1, with D possibly matching TRBD1 (6 bases). The CDR3 is 16 amino acids. Trimming removed 5 bases at V and 3 bases at J, with 20 bases between. CDR1 is SGHNT, CDR2 YYREEE, per germline (reference sequence). The CDR3 region is CASSIGRQGRDTEAFF. The CDR3 coding sequence is TGTGCCAGCAGTATAGGGAGGCAGGGGAGGGACACTGAAGCTTTCTTT.

The chain couples TRBV11-2 to TRBJ2-2; D call uncertain. Germline V gives CDR1 SGHAT, CDR2 FQNNGV. V was trimmed by 1 base and J by 5 bases, leaving 8 bases between them. The CDR3 runs to 14 residues. CDR3 bases: TGTGCCAGCAGCTTAGTATCATGGACCGGGGAGCTGTTTTTT. Its translation is CASSLVSWTGELFF.

This clone was observed a few times. The chain has TRBV28 and TRBJ1-1, with D uncertain. The CDR3 length is 14 residues. With 5 bases removed from V and 1 base from J, the gap between germline ends came to 11 bases. Germline CDR1 reads MDHEN; CDR2 reads SYDVKM. The CDR3 DNA follows: TGTGCCAGCAGTCCTGTTCAGCAGAACACTGAAGCTTTCTTT. Its protein is CASSPVQQNTEAFF.

This clone was observed many times. The chain is built from TRBV28 and TRBJ1-6; D call uncertain. From germline, CDR1 is MDHEN and CDR2 SYDVKM. Trimming shortened V by 4 bases and J by 6 bases, and 7 bases separated the two germline ends. The CDR3 has 13 amino acids. The CDR3 nucleotides read TGTGCCAGCAGTTCGGTCCGTAATTCACCCCTCCACTTT. It encodes CASSSVRNSPLHF.

J is TRBJ1-2 and V is TRBV5-4; the match to TRBD1 covers 7 bases. With 0 bases clipped from V and 3 bases from J, the junction kept 8 bases outside the gene matches. From germline, CDR1 is SGHNT and CDR2 YYREEE (reference sequence). CDR3 size: 16 residues. DNA of the CDR3: TGTGCCAGCAGCTTGGTAGGGGGCGAGAACGACTATGGCTACACCTTC. This encodes CASSLVGGENDYGYTF.

A note on this clone: In the same sample, other DNA sequences code for this CDR3. The rearrangement joins TRBV6-1 to TRBJ1-5, with D unclear. Trimming cost V 0 bases and J 6 bases, with 3 bases left between them. The CDR3 sequence is 12 residues long. Germline V lookup: CDR1 MNHNS, CDR2 SASEGT. The CDR3 spells CASSEASQPQHF. The CDR3 region has the DNA TGTGCCAGCAGTGAAGCGAGTCAGCCCCAGCATTTT.

This clone is labeled as medium-sized (0.01 to 0.1%). This rearrangement joins TRBV5-6 to TRBJ1-2, with TRBD1 matching over 7 bases. The CDR3 sequence is 16 residues long. The germline gives CDR1 SGHDT, CDR2 YYEEEE. V was pared by 3 bases and J by 2 bases, with 10 bases of the junction left unmatched. The CDR3 DNA reads TGTGCCAGCAGCTCCGAGGGCCTGGGACAGAACTATGGCTACACCTTC. Protein sequence: CASSSEGLGQNYGYTF.

This chain uses TRBV7-9 with TRBJ1-1; tentatively, D is TRBD1 (6 bases). This CDR3 has 16 amino acids. The V and J ends lost 4 bases and 1 base respectively, with 16 bases between them. The V gene's germline CDR1 is SEHNR and CDR2 FQNEAQ (reference sequence). The CDR3 loop reads CASSSSPGQRNTEAFF. In nucleotides, the CDR3 is TGTGCCAGCAGCTCGTCTCCGGGACAAAGGAACACTGAAGCTTTCTTT.

By proportion, this clone is medium-sized. The chain's CDR3 is CASSSNRASYGYTF. CDR3 coding DNA: TGCGCCAGCAGCTCCAACAGGGCCTCCTATGGCTACACCTTC. The genes are TRBV5-1 and TRBJ1-2, with D possibly matching TRBD1 (6 bases). This CDR3 spans 14 amino acids. Trimming removed 3 bases at V and 4 bases at J, with 13 bases between. Germline CDR1 and CDR2: SGHRS and YFSETQ.

The chain employs TRBV2 and TRBJ1-4; D not resolved. Trimming took 7 bases from V and 8 from J, leaving 11 bases between them. Germline loops: CDR1 SNHLY, CDR2 FYNNEI. The CDR3 loop spans 12 amino acids. The CDR3 region is CASNRVEEKLFF. CDR3 coding DNA: TGTGCCAGCAACCGGGTTGAAGAAAAACTGTTTTTT.

The chain recombines TRBV5-6 with TRBJ1-3; TRBD1 matches at 8 bases. V trimming: 5 bases; J trimming: 0 bases; junction bases outside the gene matches: 4. The CDR3 sequence is 15 residues long. From germline, CDR1 is SGHDT and CDR2 YYEEEE. CDR3 sequence reads: CASSFQGASGNTIYF. The DNA for the CDR3 is TGTGCCAGCAGTTTTCAGGGGGCCTCTGGAAACACCATATATTTT.

This chain uses TRBV9 with TRBJ2-7, with D perhaps matching TRBD2 (5 bases). V was cut by 4 bases and J by 5 bases, with 19 bases left in between. CDR1 and CDR2 from the germline V gene are SGDLS and YYNGEE. There are 15 residues in the CDR3. The CDR3 DNA reads as TGTGCCAGCAGCCCTCACTTAGGGAGATCTGACGAGCAGTACTTC. Its protein is CASSPHLGRSDEQYF.

The rearrangement uses TRBV28 and TRBJ2-3; 14 nucleotides align to TRBD2. The CDR3 runs to 16 residues. CDR1 is MDHEN, CDR2 SYDVKM, per germline. J gave up 3 bases and V 6 bases, and 5 bases lay outside the gene matches. As DNA, the CDR3 is TGTGCCAGCAGCAGTGGGACTAGCGGGAGTACAGATACGCAGTATTTT. Protein sequence: CASSSGTSGSTDTQYF.

This chain links TRBV5-1 with TRBJ1-6; D may be TRBD1 (5 bases). CDR1 is SGHRS, CDR2 YFSETQ, per germline. The CDR3 runs to 15 residues. Trimming took off 4 bases at V and 7 bases at J, with 15 bases between the two ends. CDR3 sequence reads: CASSETGTANSPLHF. DNA of the CDR3: TGCGCCAGCAGCGAAACCGGGACGGCAAATTCACCCCTCCACTTT.

The J gene is TRBJ2-6, the V gene TRBV3-1 (or the pseudogene TRBV3-2); D is perhaps TRBD1 (6 bases). V shed 6 bases and J shed 4 bases, with 13 bases lying between them. The V gene's germline CDR1 is LGHDT and CDR2 YNNKEL (reference sequence). This CDR3 has 15 residues. The CDR3 DNA is TGTGCCAGCAGGTCCACAGGGAAAGGGGCCAACGTCCTGACTTTC. It codes for CASRSTGKGANVLTF.

In this sample, this clone turned up a few times. The V gene is TRBV5-4, the J gene TRBJ1-1; 8 bases match TRBD1. This CDR3 has 14 amino acids. Germline lookup yields CDR1 SGHNT and CDR2 YYREEE (reference sequence). With V trimmed by 3 bases and J by 1 base, 2 bases remained unmatched. The CDR3 sequence: CASSWGTGNTEAFF. The CDR3 DNA reads as TGTGCCAGCAGCTGGGGGACAGGGAACACTGAAGCTTTCTTT.

CDR3 amino acids: CATSRGDEKLFF. The DNA for the CDR3 is TGTGCCACCAGCAGAGGAGATGAAAAACTGTTTTTT. The J gene is TRBJ1-4, the V gene TRBV15; D is uncertain. CDR1 is LNHNV, CDR2 YYDKDF, per germline (reference sequence). The CDR3 extends over 12 amino acids. The V end lost 1 base, the J end lost 6 bases, and 3 bases lay between the germline ends.

This sequence joins TRBV19 and TRBJ2-1; TRBD1 aligns across 10 bases. The V and J ends lost 3 bases and 3 bases, in that order; junction bases with no gene match: 2. The CDR3 runs to 15 residues. Germline V CDR1 and CDR2: LNHDA, SQIVND (reference sequence). In DNA form, the CDR3 reads TGTGCCAGTAGTATGGGGGACAGGGGCTACAATGAGCAGTTCTTC. Translated: CASSMGDRGYNEQFF.

The rearrangement uses TRBV7-6 and TRBJ2-1, with D possibly being TRBD2 (7 bases). Trimming took 4 bases from V and 0 from J, leaving 22 bases between them. Germline CDR1 SGHVS, CDR2 FNYEAQ. The CDR3 totals 19 residues. This CDR3 is CASSSGGGAMSLSYNEQFF. In DNA form, the CDR3 reads TGTGCCAGCAGCTCGGGGGGCGGGGCTATGAGCCTCTCCTACAATGAGCAGTTCTTC.

V is TRBV21-1 and J is TRBJ1-4; the table's TRBD1 call for D was not verified on the DNA. TRBV21-1 is flagged as a pseudogene. The CDR3 spans 18 residues. As DNA, the CDR3 is TGTGCCAGCAGCAAAAAAACACCCAGGGGGCGGACTAATGAAAAACTGTTTTTT. Its translation: CASSKKTPRGRTNEKLFF.

This rearrangement joins TRBV28 to TRBJ2-7, with D hard to call. Germline CDR1 is MDHEN and CDR2 is SYDVKM. V was cut by 3 bases and J by 5 bases, with 8 bases left in between. The CDR3 totals 12 residues. CDR3 nucleotide sequence: TGTGCCAGCAGTTTCTCTGGCGACGAGCAGTACTTC. This translates into CASSFSGDEQYF.

This CDR3 reads CASRTGYRLDYGYTF. The CDR3 region has the DNA TGTGCCAGCAGGACAGGGTATCGACTCGACTATGGCTACACCTTC. V and J are TRBV27 and TRBJ1-2; 7 nucleotides match TRBD1. Germline-derived CDR1 and CDR2 are MNHEY and SMNVEV (reference sequence). The trim removed 6 bases at V and 3 bases at J, leaving 10 bases unmatched. The CDR3 consists of 15 residues.

The chain carries TRBV30 and TRBJ2-7; tentatively, D is TRBD1 (5 bases). Germline V CDR1 and CDR2: GTSNPN, SVGIG (reference sequence). This CDR3 region has 13 residues. The V gene lost 5 bases and the J gene lost 3 bases, with 14 bases spanning the gap. DNA for the CDR3: TGTGCCTGGGGGGAACAGGCCCGCTACGAGCAGTACTTC. It specifies CAWGEQARYEQYF.

The chain uses TRBV4-1 and TRBJ2-7, with D possibly matching TRBD1 (5 bases). The germline CDR1 and CDR2 sequences are MGHRA and YSYEKL. V was trimmed by 4 bases and J by 0 bases, leaving 10 bases between them. This CDR3 is 14 amino acids long. The CDR3 sequence: CASSLATDSYEQYF. In DNA form, the CDR3 reads TGCGCCAGCAGCCTTGCGACAGACTCCTACGAGCAGTACTTC.

The V gene is TRBV10-1, the J gene TRBJ1-6, with 9 bases lining up with TRBD1. V trimming: 2 bases; J trimming: 9 bases; junction bases outside the gene matches: 8. The CDR3 loop spans 16 amino acids. Germline V gene sequence: CDR1 WNHNN, CDR2 SYGVQD (reference sequence). The CDR3 loop is CASSEPDRGRGSPLHF. The DNA of the CDR3 is TGCGCCAGCAGTGAGCCGGACAGGGGCAGGGGTTCACCCCTCCACTTT.

This sequence joins TRBV19 and TRBJ2-3; 10 nucleotides align to TRBD2. V lost 7 bases and J lost 2; bases outside the gene matches: 12. The length of the CDR3 is 17 residues. From germline, CDR1 is LNHDA and CDR2 SQIVND (reference sequence). In DNA, the CDR3 is TGTGCCAGTACCGGTTTTAGTACTAGCGGGAACACAGATACGCAGTATTTT. Its translation is CASTGFSTSGNTDTQYF.